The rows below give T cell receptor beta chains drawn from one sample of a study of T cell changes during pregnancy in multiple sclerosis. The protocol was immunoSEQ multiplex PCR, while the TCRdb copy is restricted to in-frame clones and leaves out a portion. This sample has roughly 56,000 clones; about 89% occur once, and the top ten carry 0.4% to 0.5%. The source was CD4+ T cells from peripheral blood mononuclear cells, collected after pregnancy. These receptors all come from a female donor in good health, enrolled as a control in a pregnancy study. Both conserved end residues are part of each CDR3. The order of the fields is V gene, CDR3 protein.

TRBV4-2	CASSQELGGRGEKLFF
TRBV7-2	CASSPWTGPEEKLFF
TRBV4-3	CASSQRVGADYGYTF
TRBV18	CASSPSLENYGYTF
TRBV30	CAWSLRAEGLTF
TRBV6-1	CATRTASYEQYF
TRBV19	CASSHRTGASTDTQYF
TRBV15	CATSREPGTYNEQFF
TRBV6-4	CASSETENPYNEQFF
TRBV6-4	CASSAGGEETQYF
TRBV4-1	CASSTGGSNQPQHF
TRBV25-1	CASSEWAHSGNTIYF
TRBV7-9	CASSLRGPYNEQFF
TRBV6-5	CASSYSGTGAHEKLFF
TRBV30	CAWSQRDTEAFF
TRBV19	CASRLDRRLEAFF
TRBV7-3	CASSLAGTYNEQFF
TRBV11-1	CASSSFFGVAGELFF
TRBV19	CASLPRGAIGYTF
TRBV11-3	CASSFRGQETQYF
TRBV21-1	CASSIRGYSGNTIYF
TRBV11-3	CASSFRQDVDEKLFF
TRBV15	CATSRDTGTVALKQYF
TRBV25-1	CASSESWAAQETQYF
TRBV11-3	CASSLSRGGEQYF
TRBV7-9	CASSSGTEDGYTF
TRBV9	CASSVELAGAPNTGELFF
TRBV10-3	CAIKGDGMQYF
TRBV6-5	CASSYAGNYGYTF
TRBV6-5	CASRDYSKRGTGYTF
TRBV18	CASSPTVNRGTNEKLFF
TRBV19	CASSFDRGNYGYTF
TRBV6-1	CASSERTPSDGYTF
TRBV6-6	CASSYPDRVNTEAFF
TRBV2	CASSPISGNYGYTF
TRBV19	CASSPGQGETQYF
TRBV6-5	CASLSLSGNTIYF
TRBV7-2	CASSPRFDRMNTEAFF
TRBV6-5	CASRPGMGGYTF